Described below is a single TCR beta chain sequence and its context. TCRdb used MiXCR to reprocess the RT-PCR reads, holding one entry per CDR3 protein. This sample has roughly 620,000 distinct CDR3 sequences, with 11% found just once. The data were taken from a study of response to subunit inactivated influenza vaccine. V gave up 7 bases and J gave up 2 bases; unmatched junction bases: 6. CDR3 length: 15 residues. Another study also made use of these data, one on T cells expressing NK-cell markers. This second report adds: TCR beta cDNA was generated via 5'RACE template switching incorporating UMIs.

The TCR sequence derives from a man aged 45-65 years who received an inactivated influenza vaccine. This chain uses TRBV12-3 or TRBV12-4 with TRBJ2-5; TRBD2 aligns across 11 bases. The material sequenced was PBMCs from blood, taken on the day of vaccination. CDR3: CASIARTSGQETQYF. The CDR3 coding sequence is TGTGCCAGCATTGCCCGGACTAGCGGGCAAGAGACCCAGTACTTC.